This T cell receptor beta chain was sequenced in a study of T cells in Graves' hyperthyroidism and ophthalmopathy. Germline V lookup: CDR1 MGHRA, CDR2 YSYEKL. Trimming removed 4 bases from V and 9 bases from J, with 10 bases in between. This CDR3 is 13 amino acids long. TCR beta CDR3 sequences were amplified from RNA transcripts. The HTBI primer set served for first-round RT-PCR of the TCR CDR3. TCRdb reprocessed the multiplex PCR reads via MiXCR and lists one record per CDR3 protein. The sample carries some 650,000 distinct CDR3 sequences, 15% to 20% recorded once. The chain carries TRBV4-1 and TRBJ1-6; D is undetermined. Sequenced input: blood. The origin of this receptor is a woman in her 40s with Graves' ophthalmopathy. The CDR3, as DNA: TGCGCCAGCAGCCTTAGGGTCCCTTCACCCCTCCACTTT. Its protein is CASSLRVPSPLHF.